These 5 T cell receptor beta chains were all obtained from the same sample, sequenced in a study of CD8+CD57+ T cells in acquired aplastic anemia. The authors sequenced patients whose flow cytometry had shown CD8+CD57+ cell expansion. The use of genomic DNA as template underpinned the TCR beta VDJ and CDR3 profiling. TCRdb re-analysed the reads in MiXCR, keeping a single row per CDR3 protein. The sample has hundreds of thousands of distinct CDR3 sequences, approximately 32% seen once. The sequencing input was sorted CD4+, CD8+, or CD8+CD57+ T cells (not recorded which) from PBMCs. These TCRs come from a human donor with aplastic anemia.

This clonotype was seen a few times. CDR3 coding DNA: TGCGCCAGCAGCTATACTGGACCGAACACTGAAGCTTTCTTT. As protein: CASSYTGPNTEAFF. The genes are TRBV5-1 and TRBJ1-1; D uncertain. Germline values: CDR1 SGHRS, CDR2 YFSETQ. Deletions cut 3 bases from V and 1 base from J, with 10 bases between. The CDR3 loop spans 14 amino acids. Full variable domain (missing parts from reference TRBV5-1 and TRBJ1-1): KAGVTQTPRYLIKTRGQQVTLSCSPISGHRSVSWYQQTPGQGLQFLFEYFSETQRNKGNFPGRFSGRQFSNSRSEMNVSTLELGDSALYLCASSYTGPNTEAFFGQGTRLTVV.

This chain connects TRBV9 to TRBJ2-1; 10 positions agree with TRBD2. Germline values: CDR1 SGDLS, CDR2 YYNGEE. The length of the CDR3 is 16 residues. With 0 bases clipped from V and 7 bases from J, the junction kept 7 bases outside the gene matches. The CDR3, as DNA: TGTGCCAGCAGCGTAGCGCTAGCGGGAGTAGGAAATGAGCAGTTCTTC. Translation: CASSVALAGVGNEQFF.

This clonotype has more than one count but fewer than ten. V gene TRBV9 combines with J gene TRBJ1-2; maybe TRBD1 (6 bases). This CDR3 is built from 15 residues. The germline V gene has CDR1 SGDLS and CDR2 YYNGEE. V dropped 4 bases and J dropped 7 bases, with 20 bases sitting between them. CDR3 sequence (DNA): TGTGCCAGCAGCCCCCTCCTCACAGGGATTCGTGGCTACACCTTC. Encoded protein: CASSPLLTGIRGYTF.

This clonotype came up many times. This rearrangement joins TRBV10-3 to TRBJ2-7; 9 bases match TRBD1. In germline, CDR1 is ENHRY, CDR2 SYGVKD. This CDR3 is built from 13 residues. The J segment lost 3 bases and the V segment lost 6 bases, leaving 3 bases of the junction unmatched. CDR3 region: CAIRPGQGYEQYF. CDR3 sequence (DNA): TGTGCCATCAGGCCGGGACAGGGCTACGAGCAGTACTTC.

This clonotype was detected many times. This chain links TRBV7-8 with TRBJ2-7; tentative D call: TRBD1 (5 bases). CDR1 SGHVS and CDR2 FQNEAQ come from the germline V gene. V was clipped by 6 bases and J by 3 bases, with 12 bases between them. The CDR3 loop spans 13 amino acids. The CDR3 loop reads CASSRDSGYEQYF. CDR3 coding DNA: TGTGCCAGCAGTCGAGACAGTGGCTACGAGCAGTACTTC.